These 31 T cell receptor beta chains share one sample of origin, sequenced in a study of CD8 T cells in ankylosing spondylitis. TCRdb called the 5' RACE reads again in MiXCR, with one record for every CDR3 protein. The sample has about 39,000 distinct CDR3 sequences; around a tenth are singletons. The sequenced sample was blood, either unsorted or a sorted T cell fraction (not recorded which). These receptors were collected from a male donor with ankylosing spondylitis or in good health (not recorded which).

This clonotype was recorded many times. This chain links TRBV29-1 with TRBJ2-5; the D is unclear. The CDR3 runs 12 residues. V was pared by 3 bases and J by 6 bases, with 11 bases between. CDR1 is SQVTM and CDR2 is ANQGSEA in the germline V gene. For the CDR3, the DNA is TGCAGCGTTGATAAGGGTGGCCAGACCCAGTACTTC. Its translation: CSVDKGGQTQYF.

This clonotype occurred many times. V gene TRBV3-1 combines with J gene TRBJ2-1, with 11 bases lining up with TRBD2. The CDR3 extends over 19 amino acids. Germline lookup yields CDR1 LGHDT and CDR2 YNNKEL (reference sequence). Trimming cost V 4 bases and J 1 base; bases outside gene matches: 12. The CDR3 reads CASSPRWQTSGSSYNEQFF. CDR3 nucleotides: TGTGCCAGCAGCCCTCGTTGGCAAACTAGCGGGAGTTCCTACAATGAGCAGTTCTTC.

There are many counts of this clonotype. The chain carries TRBV5-1 and TRBJ2-7, with D hard to call. CDR1 is SGHRS, CDR2 YFSETQ, per germline. The CDR3 has 13 amino acids. Trimming removed 5 bases at V and 5 bases at J, with 14 bases between. CDR3 DNA: TGCGCCAGCAGTGGGGTTTTACGGAACGAGCAGTACTTC. As protein: CASSGVLRNEQYF.

This clonotype was counted ten times or more. The chain recombines TRBV7-9 with TRBJ2-5; weak D call: TRBD1 (6 bases). CDR1 is SEHNR and CDR2 is FQNEAQ in the germline V gene (reference sequence). The CDR3 loop spans 15 amino acids. Trimming pared 5 bases from V and 4 bases from J, leaving 17 bases between. Here the CDR3 reads CASSQDRKRGETQYF. CDR3 DNA sequence: TGTGCCAGCAGCCAAGACAGGAAAAGGGGAGAGACCCAGTACTTC.

There are a few counts of this clonotype. J is TRBJ2-5 and V is TRBV2; 11 positions match TRBD2. The CDR3 is 19 amino acids. V was clipped by 6 bases and J by 5 bases; unmatched bases: 20. From germline, CDR1 is SNHLY and CDR2 FYNNEI. The CDR3 protein is CASSEFTLAGVGFDETQYF. CDR3 DNA: TGTGCCAGCAGCGAATTCACACTAGCGGGAGTAGGGTTCGACGAGACCCAGTACTTC.

In its sample, this clonotype was seen many times. This chain connects TRBV13 to TRBJ2-3; D ambiguous. The CDR3 consists of 12 residues. Trimming cost V 5 bases and J 1 base, with 4 bases left between them. Germline V gene lookup returns CDR1 PRHDT and CDR2 FYEKMQ (reference sequence). The CDR3 DNA sequence: TGTGCCAGCAGCCGACGCACAGATACGCAGTATTTT. It encodes CASSRRTDTQYF.

This clonotype was seen ten or more times. This chain joins TRBV7-9 and TRBJ2-7; perhaps TRBD1 as D (7 bases). CDR3 size: 14 residues. Germline CDR1 and CDR2: SEHNR and FQNEAQ (reference sequence). The V gene lost 1 base and the J gene lost 7 bases, with 14 bases spanning the gap. CDR3 bases: TGTGCCAGCAGCTTAGTGGCAGGGGGGCGGGAGCAGTACTTC. Translated: CASSLVAGGREQYF.

This clonotype was observed many times. V usage is TRBV20-1 and J usage is TRBJ1-5; 7 bases agree with TRBD1. CDR1 is DFQATT, CDR2 SNEGSKA, per germline (reference sequence). V lost 4 bases, J lost 5 bases, and 2 bases stayed unmatched. The CDR3 loop spans 12 amino acids. In DNA, the CDR3 is TGCAGTGCTACTAGGGGGCATCAGCCCCAGCATTTT. This codes for CSATRGHQPQHF.

This clonotype was detected ten times or more. This sequence joins TRBV6-5 and TRBJ2-3, with 11 bases matching TRBD2. The CDR3 consists of 17 residues. Germline lookup yields CDR1 MNHEY and CDR2 SVGAGI. J was trimmed by 4 bases and V by 0 bases; bases with no gene match: 6. The CDR3 coding sequence is TGTGCCAGCAGTTACTCAACTAGCGGGAGTAGTGCAGATACGCAGTATTTT. Translated: CASSYSTSGSSADTQYF.

This clonotype came up many times. The CDR3 bases are TGCAGCGTTGTTTGGCAAGGCTCCTACAATGAGCAGTTCTTC. Translated, it gives CSVVWQGSYNEQFF. The J gene is TRBJ2-1, the V gene TRBV29-1; no firm D call. There are 14 residues in the CDR3. The germline V and J ends were trimmed by 4 bases and 0 bases, with 10 bases remaining between them. Germline V gene data show CDR1 as SQVTM and CDR2 as ANQGSEA.

This clonotype has a count of ten or more. The chain couples TRBV20-1 to TRBJ2-7; the D gene is possibly TRBD2 (5 bases). Trimming left V 3 bases short and J 0 bases short, with 15 bases between. This CDR3 is 15 amino acids long. Germline V gene data show CDR1 as DFQATT and CDR2 as SNEGSKA (reference sequence). This CDR3 is CSASIQRKGSYEQYF. For the CDR3, the DNA is TGCAGTGCTAGCATCCAGCGGAAGGGCTCCTACGAGCAGTACTTC.

This clonotype was detected ten times or more. This chain links TRBV29-1 with TRBJ2-2; D ambiguous. V lost 5 bases and J 4 bases, leaving 17 bases between the germline ends. Germline V gene data show CDR1 as SQVTM and CDR2 as ANQGSEA. CDR3 length equals 15 residues. CDR3 in DNA: TGCAGCGTTCCATACCCAGGCCTTTCCACCGGGGAGCTGTTTTTT. It encodes CSVPYPGLSTGELFF.

This clonotype has a count of ten or more. This chain links TRBV6-1 with TRBJ2-1; 11 bases agree with TRBD2. The CDR3 totals 16 residues. CDR1 and CDR2 (germline): MNHNS, SASEGT. Germline trimming cut 6 bases from V and 1 base from J; bases unmatched to any gene: 5. The CDR3 nucleotides are TGTGCCAGCAGCCACGGACTAGCGGGTTCCTACAATGAGCAGTTCTTC. Translation: CASSHGLAGSYNEQFF.

There are many counts of this clonotype. The DNA of the CDR3 is TGCAGTGCTAGTGAGACCGGGACGTTAGGGTCACCCCTCCACTTT. Protein sequence: CSASETGTLGSPLHF. V gene TRBV20-1 combines with J gene TRBJ1-6; a weak D match, TRBD1 (5 bases). This CDR3 is 15 amino acids long. V was pared by 3 bases and J by 10 bases, with 19 bases between. CDR1 is DFQATT, CDR2 SNEGSKA, per germline (reference sequence).

The chain couples TRBV3-1 to TRBJ1-2; weak D call: TRBD1 (5 bases). V lost 4 bases and J 7 bases, leaving 16 bases between the germline ends. Germline values: CDR1 LGHDT, CDR2 YNNKEL (reference sequence). The CDR3 has 14 residues. The CDR3 bases are TGTGCCAGCAGCCCCCGGGCAGGGATGGTTGGCTACACCTTC. Protein sequence: CASSPRAGMVGYTF.

This clonotype was counted ten times or more. V is TRBV3-1 and J is TRBJ2-7; 7 bases map to TRBD1. The CDR3 is 12 amino acids. CDR1 and CDR2 (germline): LGHDT, YNNKEL (reference sequence). After removal of 5 bases from V and 5 bases from J, the junction contained 3 bases not matched to a gene. The chain's CDR3 is CASSLQGNEQYF. CDR3 nucleotides: TGTGCCAGCAGCTTACAGGGGAACGAGCAGTACTTC.

By share, this clonotype ranks as medium-sized. The V call is TRBV5-1, the J call TRBJ2-2; 10 nucleotides line up with TRBD2. Germline-derived CDR1 and CDR2 are SGHRS and YFSETQ. V trimming: 4 bases; J trimming: 6 bases; junction bases outside the gene matches: 6. This CDR3 contains 15 residues. CDR3 DNA: TGCGCCAGCAGCCAAGGGGGACTAGCGTCCGGGGAGCTGTTTTTT. This sequence encodes CASSQGGLASGELFF.

At least ten counts were recorded for this clonotype. This chain's CDR3 is CASSPGGQGSNQPQHF. In nucleotides, the CDR3 is TGTGCCAGCAGCCCCGGCGGGCAGGGCAGCAATCAGCCCCAGCATTTT. This sequence joins TRBV3-1 and TRBJ1-5; possibly TRBD1 for D (5 bases). V lost 4 bases and J 1 base, leaving 14 bases between the germline ends. CDR1 is LGHDT and CDR2 is YNNKEL in the germline V gene (reference sequence). The CDR3 is 16 amino acids.

The table lists this clonotype with many counts. This chain joins TRBV19 and TRBJ2-1; D possibly uses TRBD1 or TRBD2 (5 bases each). Germline V gene sequence: CDR1 LNHDA, CDR2 SQIVND (reference sequence). This CDR3 spans 16 amino acids. The V end lost 4 bases, the J end lost 7 bases, and 20 bases lay between the germline ends. CDR3 residues: CASSTTGTMMGNEQFF. For the CDR3, the DNA is TGTGCCAGTAGTACAACCGGGACGATGATGGGTAATGAGCAGTTCTTC.

This clonotype was detected many times. The rearrangement joins TRBV20-1 to TRBJ2-7, with TRBD2 matching 9 bases. Germline loops: CDR1 DFQATT, CDR2 SNEGSKA (reference sequence). The V gene end was trimmed by 5 bases and the J gene end by 7 bases; junction bases not matched to a gene: 18. The CDR3 contains 16 residues. CDR3 bases: TGCAGTGCTTCACAATTAAAAGCGGGAGGCTCCCGAGAGCAGTACTTC. Protein product: CSASQLKAGGSREQYF.

This clonotype showed up many times. The gene calls are TRBV20-1 and TRBJ2-5; D is unclear. From germline, CDR1 is DFQATT and CDR2 SNEGSKA (reference sequence). Trimming took 5 bases from V and 2 from J, leaving 15 bases between them. This CDR3 contains 14 residues. The CDR3 bases are TGCAGTGCTGGACGTCTGGCGGCACAAGAGACCCAGTACTTC. It codes for CSAGRLAAQETQYF.

The V call is TRBV28, the J call TRBJ2-1, with 11 positions matching TRBD2. The germline V gene has CDR1 MDHEN and CDR2 SYDVKM. J lost 1 base, V lost 5 bases, and 7 bases had no gene match. The CDR3 covers 17 residues. The CDR3, as DNA: TGTGCCAGCAGTAGAACTAGCGGGAGTTTTTCCTACAATGAGCAGTTCTTC. Its translation is CASSRTSGSFSYNEQFF.

This clonotype was seen many times. V and J are TRBV15 and TRBJ2-2; D perhaps matches TRBD2 (8 bases). Trimming took off 8 bases at V and 9 bases at J, with 22 bases between the two ends. CDR1 is LNHNV and CDR2 is YYDKDF in the germline V gene (reference sequence). The CDR3 has 15 residues. CDR3 sequence: CATREGADAERELFF. CDR3 nucleotides: TGTGCCACCCGGGAGGGGGCGGACGCTGAAAGGGAGCTGTTTTTT.

Ten or more counts support this clonotype. V and J are TRBV4-3 and TRBJ2-7; the match to TRBD2 covers 15 bases. Per germline, CDR1 LGHNA and CDR2 YSLEER. The CDR3 spans 18 residues. V shed 0 bases, J shed 3 bases, and the junction held 6 bases outside the gene matches. CDR3 protein: CASSQDGTGLAGGYEQYF. The DNA of the CDR3 is TGCGCCAGCAGCCAAGATGGCACGGGACTAGCGGGAGGCTACGAGCAGTACTTC.

This clonotype was seen repeatedly, ten times or more. The chain uses TRBV20-1 and TRBJ2-7; 10 bases match TRBD1. The CDR3 sequence is 13 residues long. J lost 6 bases, V lost 5 bases, and 7 bases had no gene match. Germline V gene data show CDR1 as DFQATT and CDR2 as SNEGSKA (reference sequence). The CDR3 nucleotides read TGCAGTGCTCGCCGGACAGGGGGGACCGAGCAGTACTTC. Residues: CSARRTGGTEQYF.

By sample fraction, this clonotype is medium-sized (0.01 to 0.1%). V is TRBV4-1 and J is TRBJ2-2; 7 bases fit TRBD1. Germline CDR1 MGHRA, CDR2 YSYEKL. V dropped 4 bases and J dropped 5; count of bases not matched to a gene: 10. CDR3 length equals 16 residues. DNA for the CDR3: TGCGCCAGCAGCCGTGGGACAGTACCTCTTACCGGGGAGCTGTTTTTT. Its protein is CASSRGTVPLTGELFF.

This clonotype was recorded many times. The V call is TRBV11-2, the J call TRBJ2-7, with D tentatively TRBD1 or TRBD2 (5 bases each). Germline V gene lookup returns CDR1 SGHAT and CDR2 FQNNGV. The CDR3 has 15 residues. Between the trimmed V and J ends, which lost 1 base and 9 bases, there was a span of 19 bases. The CDR3 region has the DNA TGTGCCAGCAGCTTAGTCCTATCCGACGGGGACCGGCAGTACTTC. It translates to CASSLVLSDGDRQYF.

This clonotype was observed at least ten times. The chain is built from TRBV11-2 and TRBJ1-1; 7 bases map to TRBD1. The V gene end was trimmed by 4 bases and the J gene end by 4 bases; junction bases not matched to a gene: 6. Germline assignment: CDR1 SGHAT and CDR2 FQNNGV. This CDR3 is 14 amino acids long. For the CDR3, the DNA is TGTGCCAGCAGCTATCAGGGGGTCGGCACTGAAGCTTTCTTT. Protein sequence: CASSYQGVGTEAFF.

This clonotype was seen at least ten times. This CDR3 is CASSYGLGRNEQFF. The CDR3 region has the DNA TGTGCCAGCAGTTACGGACTCGGGAGGAATGAGCAGTTCTTC. This sequence joins TRBV6-5 and TRBJ2-1, with 7 nucleotides matching TRBD2. V lost 2 bases to trimming and J lost 7 bases; unmatched junction nucleotides: 5. This CDR3 spans 14 amino acids. CDR1 is MNHEY and CDR2 is SVGAGI in the germline V gene.

This clonotype is medium-sized within its sample. The gene calls are TRBV29-1 and TRBJ2-7, with TRBD1 matching 7 bases. CDR3 length: 13 amino acids. CDR1 is SQVTM, CDR2 ANQGSEA, per germline. J gave up 0 bases and V 6 bases, and 5 bases lay outside the gene matches. This chain's CDR3 is CSVLGQDSYEQYF. The CDR3 coding sequence is TGCAGCGTCCTTGGACAGGACTCCTACGAGCAGTACTTC.

This clonotype occurred many times. The gene calls are TRBV10-3 and TRBJ2-2; tentative D call: TRBD1 (5 bases). The CDR3 length is 16 residues. Trimming took 3 bases from V and 6 from J, leaving 17 bases between them. Germline V gives CDR1 ENHRY, CDR2 SYGVKD. CDR3 protein: CAISEGAGGLAGELFF. In DNA, the CDR3 is TGTGCCATCAGTGAAGGGGCCGGCGGTTTGGCCGGGGAGCTGTTTTTT.